This T cell receptor (beta chain) was profiled in a study of blood T cells in healthy people across ages. Findings and caveats of the study: Age advanced and TCR beta diversity per million T cells fell, roughly linearly.

For this clonotype: Its antigen is unknown.

The CDR3 covers 11 residues. Germline CDR1 is MNHEY and CDR2 is SVGEGT. Trimming took 8 bases from V and 2 from J, leaving 7 bases between them. It was with a sample-barcoded 5' primer and a J-beta primer mix that a second PCR of about 6 to 12 cycles was run. TCRdb re-called the 5' RACE reads with MiXCR, one entry per CDR3 protein. The table records hundreds of thousands of distinct CDR3 sequences, 20% to 25% of them present only once. There were healthy Caucasian individuals from Russia, aged roughly 6 to 95, serving as donors. J is TRBJ2-7 and V is TRBV6-2 or TRBV6-3, with a weak D call TRBD2 (5 bases). The sample taken for sequencing was blood. The TCR was taken from a man aged 65 to 85 in good health. The CDR3 nucleotides read TGTGCCAGCGTCGGGGCCTACGAGCAGTACTTC. Translation: CASVGAYEQYF.